Detailed here is one TCR beta chain. The data belong to a study of blood T cell repertoires in COVID-19. The CDR3 is 14 residues long. Per germline, CDR1 KGHSY and CDR2 FQNENV. With 4 bases removed from V and 0 bases from J, the gap between germline ends came to 9 bases. The protocol was immunoSEQ multiplex PCR, while the TCRdb copy is restricted to in-frame clones and leaves out a portion. The table records about 310,000 clones, over 75% of them present only once. The rearrangement uses TRBV16 and TRBJ1-1, with D unclear. The receptor's source is a woman aged 40 to 55 who had recovered from COVID-19. Sequences were obtained from PBMCs or T cells enriched from blood (not recorded which). As DNA, the CDR3 is TGTGCCAGCAGCCCCCTAAGTCTGAACACTGAAGCTTTCTTT. Translating gives CASSPLSLNTEAFF.